A selection of T cell receptor beta chains follows, all from one sample in a study of shared clonotypes between healthy human individuals. The table came from immunoSEQ multiplex PCR; TCRdb's copy has only in-frame clones and leaves some out. This sample yields roughly 2 million clones, of which roughly 95% are seen a single time; approximately 0.13% belongs to the top ten. Sequences were obtained from naive CD4+ T cells sorted from blood. These receptors were obtained from a young man in good health. Both conserved end residues are part of each CDR3. The D gene is left open where the match is weak. The size field is filled for only some rows; it gives once, few, many or a size class.

clone size | D gene | J gene | V gene | CDR3 DNA | CDR3 protein
. | TRBD2 | TRBJ2-1 | TRBV5-4 | TGTGCCAGCAGCTTGGGAGCGGGAGACAATGAGCAGTTCTTC | CASSLGAGDNEQFF
once | . | TRBJ1-1 | TRBV5-8 | TGTGCCAGCAGCTGGAGAGACAGGCTGAACACTGAAGCTTTCTTT | CASSWRDRLNTEAFF
. | . | TRBJ1-1 | TRBV6-6 | TGTGCCAGCAGTGACGGACAGTTGAACACTGAAGCTTTCTTT | CASSDGQLNTEAFF
. | . | TRBJ1-3 | TRBV10-3 | TGTGCCATCAGTGAGTCAGGGGCAGACACCATATATTTT | CAISESGADTIYF
. | . | TRBJ2-7 | TRBV6-5 | TGTGCCACCTCTGACAGGTTCTACGAGCAGTACTTC | CATSDRFYEQYF
. | . | TRBJ1-5 | TRBV28 | TGTGCCAGCAGTTTCGACCCATTTAATAGCAATCAGCCCCAGCATTTT | CASSFDPFNSNQPQHF
. | . | TRBJ1-3 | TRBV18 | TGTGCCAGCTCACCACCTTGGATACAGGGTCTCTCTGGAAACACCATATATTTT | CASSPPWIQGLSGNTIYF
once | . | TRBJ2-7 | TRBV11-2 | TGTGCCAGCAGCTACTCAGAGTACGAGCAGTACTTC | CASSYSEYEQYF
. | . | TRBJ1-2 | TRBV5-1 | TGCGCCAGCAGCCCGGAGGGAGACCCGGGTGGCTACACCTTC | CASSPEGDPGGYTF
. | . | TRBJ2-2 | TRBV2 | TGTGCCAGCAGTGAACGGACCTCACCCGGGGAGCTGTTTTTT | CASSERTSPGELFF
. | . | TRBJ2-5 | TRBV18 | TGTGCCAGCTCACAGGGTCACCAAGAGACCCAGTACTTC | CASSQGHQETQYF
. | . | TRBJ1-6 | TRBV5-4 | TGTGCCAGCAGCCAAGACCTGATAGGGGGTTCTTATTCACCCCTCCACTTT | CASSQDLIGGSYSPLHF
. | . | TRBJ2-5 | TRBV2 | TGTGCCATCCTGATTTGGACAGGAGGGAGGGAGACCCAGTACTTC | CAILIWTGGRETQYF
. | . | TRBJ1-1 | TRBV2 | TGTGCCAGCAGCAACCGTGGCATGAACACTGAAGCTTTCTTT | CASSNRGMNTEAFF
. | TRBD1 | TRBJ1-1 | TRBV19 | TGTGCCAGTAGTATAAACTCGCGACAGGGACTGAACACTGAAGCTTTCTTT | CASSINSRQGLNTEAFF
. | . | TRBJ2-6 | TRBV18 | TGTGCCAGCTCAGAGGACCCGGGACAAATCTCTGGGGCCAACGTCCTGACTTTC | CASSEDPGQISGANVLTF
. | TRBD2 | TRBJ2-5 | TRBV6-5 | TGTGCCAGCAGTTCCCCTAGCGGAAAGGAGACCCAGTACTTC | CASSSPSGKETQYF
. | . | TRBJ1-5 | TRBV25-1 | TGTGCCAGCAGTCCACAGGGCTATCAGCCCCAGCATTTT | CASSPQGYQPQHF
. | . | TRBJ2-5 | TRBV9 | TGTGCCAGCAGCGGAAGACAGGCGGGAGAGACCCAGTACTTC | CASSGRQAGETQYF
. | TRBD1 | TRBJ1-4 | TRBV5-1 | TGCGCCAGCAGCAGGGACAGCCAGAATGAAAAACTGTTTTTT | CASSRDSQNEKLFF
. | . | TRBJ1-3 | TRBV7-2 | TGTGCCAGCAGCTTACGAGGGACTGGAAACACCATATATTTT | CASSLRGTGNTIYF
. | . | TRBJ1-1 | TRBV28 | TGTGCCAGCACCTATACAGGGCACGCTTTCTTT | CASTYTGHAFF
. | . | TRBJ2-5 | TRBV4-1 | TGCGCCAGCAGCCAAGATTCAGGGAGCCAAGAGACCCAGTACTTC | CASSQDSGSQETQYF
. | TRBD1 | TRBJ2-1 | TRBV10-2 | TGCGCCAGCATCCGGACAGGAGCCTACAATGAGCAGTTCTTC | CASIRTGAYNEQFF
. | . | TRBJ1-4 | TRBV5-4 | TGTGCCAGCAGCGCCGGTCCTGGAGATAATGAAAAACTGTTTTTT | CASSAGPGDNEKLFF
. | TRBD1 | TRBJ1-5 | TRBV10-3 | TGTGCCATCAGTGATCTGGGACAGAATCAGCCCCAGCATTTT | CAISDLGQNQPQHF
. | . | TRBJ1-6 | TRBV4-1 | TGCGCCAGCAGCCCGAGACAGGAAAATAATTCACCCCTCCACTTT | CASSPRQENNSPLHF
. | . | TRBJ1-2 | TRBV2 | TGTGCCAGCAGTGAACAGGGGCCTAACTATGGCTACACCTTC | CASSEQGPNYGYTF
. | . | TRBJ2-5 | TRBV7-6 | TGTGCCAGCAGCTTACCCCCCCGGGGATGGGAGACCCAGTACTTC | CASSLPPRGWETQYF
. | . | TRBJ1-5 | TRBV6-1 | TGTGCCAGCAGTGAAGAGGGGGTTAGCAATCAGCCCCAGCATTTT | CASSEEGVSNQPQHF
. | TRBD1 | TRBJ1-1 | TRBV6-5 | TGTGCCAGCAGTTACTCGATAGGGGGCGCGGCTGAAGCTTTCTTT | CASSYSIGGAAEAFF
. | . | TRBJ2-7 | TRBV30 | TGTGCCGGGGGGAGAGGGGGCCACGAGCAGTACTTC | CAGGRGGHEQYF
. | TRBD2 | TRBJ2-1 | TRBV30 | TGTGCCTGGAGTGTACTCAGGACTAGCGTTACTGAGCAGTTCTTC | CAWSVLRTSVTEQFF
. | . | TRBJ2-6 | TRBV9 | TGTGCCAGCAGCGTAGCTATGACTGGGTCAGGGGCCAACGTCCTGACTTTC | CASSVAMTGSGANVLTF
. | . | TRBJ1-5 | TRBV6-1 | TGTGCCAGCAGTGCCCGGGGGGTAGAGAGCAATCAGCCCCAGCATTTT | CASSARGVESNQPQHF
. | . | TRBJ1-6 | TRBV30 | TGTGCCTGGCAGACGGTGGAGAATTCACCCCTCCACTTT | CAWQTVENSPLHF
once | . | TRBJ1-5 | TRBV30 | TGTGCCTGGAGTCAGGGAGGGAAAGGGGATCAGCCCCAGCATTTT | CAWSQGGKGDQPQHF
. | . | TRBJ2-5 | TRBV6-5 | TGTGCCAGCAGTCGGGACCGTAGAATTCAAGAGACCCAGTACTTC | CASSRDRRIQETQYF
. | TRBD1 | TRBJ2-5 | TRBV6-5 | TGTGCCAGCAGTTACACCGGGACAGGGAGGGAGACCCAGTACTTC | CASSYTGTGRETQYF
. | TRBD2 | TRBJ2-7 | TRBV7-9 | TGTGCCAGCAGCTTAGGTCTAGCGGGCACATTAGAGCAGTACTTC | CASSLGLAGTLEQYF
. | TRBD1 | TRBJ1-2 | TRBV28 | TGTGCCAGCACCCCCCCGGGACAGGGGCCCTATGGCTACACCTTC | CASTPPGQGPYGYTF
. | . | TRBJ2-1 | TRBV9 | TGTGCCAGCAGCGTAGGACGTACCGACAATGAGCAGTTCTTC | CASSVGRTDNEQFF
. | TRBD2 | TRBJ2-5 | TRBV7-8 | TGTGCCAGCAGCCCTAGCGGGGGGACCCAAGAGACCCAGTACTTC | CASSPSGGTQETQYF
few | TRBD1 | TRBJ1-5 | TRBV28 | TGTGCCAGCAGTCACTTAGGACAGGGCGGTCAGCCCCAGCATTTT | CASSHLGQGGQPQHF
. | . | TRBJ1-1 | TRBV18 | TGTGCCAGCTCACCGGGGCCCACCGGGAAGAACCCTATGAACACTGAAGCTTTCTTT | CASSPGPTGKNPMNTEAFF
. | . | TRBJ2-7 | TRBV19 | TGTGCCAGTAGTATTGCTCTTGTGTTAGCGGAGTCCTACGAGCAGTACTTC | CASSIALVLAESYEQYF